The next 11 T cell receptor beta chains were all read from a single sample in a study of CD8 T cells in Susac syndrome. Random hexamers primed reverse transcription of about 0.5 to 1 ug RNA. TCRdb called the immunoSEQ multiplex PCR reads again in MiXCR, with one record for every CDR3 protein. This table holds some 150,000 distinct CDR3 sequences, roughly 94% found once. The sequenced material came from CD8+ T cells from PBMCs. These receptors were obtained from a human donor with multiple sclerosis.

The genes are TRBV28 and TRBJ2-7, with 7 bases matching TRBD2. There are 14 residues in the CDR3. The germline CDR1 and CDR2 sequences are MDHEN and SYDVKM. V gave up 1 base and J gave up 2 bases; unmatched junction bases: 2. CDR3 protein: CASSLSGRAYEQYF. The CDR3 nucleotides read TGTGCCAGCAGTTTATCTGGGAGGGCCTACGAGCAGTACTTC.

The chain combines TRBV13 with TRBJ1-1, with unresolved D. The V end lost 1 base, the J end lost 2 bases, and 11 bases lay between the germline ends. This CDR3 is 15 amino acids long. The germline V gene has CDR1 PRHDT and CDR2 FYEKMQ (reference sequence). The CDR3 nucleotides read TGTGCCAGCAGCTTAGAAGGCCTCTCAAACACTGAAGCTTTCTTT. Its protein is CASSLEGLSNTEAFF. Variable domain in full (rest from reference TRBV13 and TRBJ1-1): AAGVIQSPRHLIKEKRETATLKCYPIPRHDTVYWYQQGPGQDPQFLISFYEKMQSDKGSIPDRFSAQQFSDYHSELNMSSLELGDSALYFCASSLEGLSNTEAFFGQGTRLTVV.

The CDR3: CASSPSRGTPNNEQFF. For the CDR3, the DNA is TGTGCCAGCAGCCCGAGCAGGGGGACACCAAACAATGAGCAGTTCTTC. The chain combines TRBV7-6 with TRBJ2-1; 7 bases are a match to TRBD1. The CDR3 is made up of 16 amino acids. The junction had 12 bases not matched to a gene; V was cut back by 5 bases and J by 5 bases. The germline gives CDR1 SGHVS, CDR2 FNYEAQ.

This clonotype has a single count. V gene TRBV11-2 combines with J gene TRBJ2-5; TRBD1 matches 7 bases. The CDR3 covers 15 residues. Germline V gene sequence: CDR1 SGHAT, CDR2 FQNNGV. Unmatched junction bases numbered 5, after V lost 0 bases and J lost 4 bases. CDR3 sequence reads: CASSLEWAGGETQYF. CDR3 sequence (DNA): TGTGCCAGCAGCTTAGAATGGGCAGGGGGAGAGACCCAGTACTTC.

V gene TRBV20-1 combines with J gene TRBJ1-6; a weak D match, TRBD1 (5 bases). V lost 1 base to trimming and J lost 7 bases, with 20 bases between them. This CDR3 has 17 residues. Germline assignment: CDR1 DFQATT and CDR2 SNEGSKA (reference sequence). The CDR3 DNA follows: TGCAGTGCTAGAGTTCCTCGGGGCTCGGAAAGGAATTCACCCCTCCACTTT. This codes for CSARVPRGSERNSPLHF.

The chain joins TRBV6-2 or TRBV6-3 to TRBJ2-1; D is unresolved. Trimming shortened V by 2 bases and J by 9 bases, and 8 bases separated the two germline ends. There are 12 residues in the CDR3. The germline CDR1 and CDR2 sequences are MNHEY and SVGEGT. CDR3 coding DNA: TGTGCCAGCAGTTACCCGGAAATTGAGCAGTTCTTC. It encodes CASSYPEIEQFF.

This rearrangement joins TRBV7-9 to TRBJ2-1; 7 bases map to TRBD2. This CDR3 contains 17 residues. J gave up 7 bases and V 5 bases, and 17 bases lay outside the gene matches. The germline gives CDR1 SEHNR, CDR2 FQNEAQ (reference sequence). The CDR3 DNA sequence: TGTGCCAGCAGCAGTAACGAGCGGGGATCAGGGTGGAATGAGCAGTTCTTC. It encodes CASSSNERGSGWNEQFF.

The chain links TRBV20-1 to TRBJ1-6; D remains ambiguous. This CDR3 is built from 14 residues. Trimming stripped 2 bases from V and 13 bases from J, with 18 bases between. Germline V gene sequence: CDR1 DFQATT, CDR2 SNEGSKA (reference sequence). The CDR3 DNA sequence: TGCAGTGCTAGAACCGAGCAGTTCAATGATCCCCTCCACTTT. It specifies CSARTEQFNDPLHF.

This sequence joins TRBV5-1 and TRBJ2-7; a possible D gene is TRBD2 (6 bases). Trimming removed 0 bases at V and 5 bases at J, with 12 bases between. Germline CDR1 is SGHRS and CDR2 is YFSETQ. The CDR3 is 14 amino acids. Here the CDR3 reads CASSLVAGTHEQYF. The CDR3 DNA reads as TGCGCCAGCAGCTTGGTCGCGGGGACCCACGAGCAGTACTTC.

V gene TRBV30 combines with J gene TRBJ1-1; unclear D gene. The ends were cut back, 5 bases at V and 4 bases at J, with 8 bases in the middle. Germline V gene sequence: CDR1 GTSNPN, CDR2 SVGIG (reference sequence). The CDR3 runs 11 residues. CDR3 in DNA: TGTGCCTGGGACTGGGGCACTGAAGCTTTCTTT. As protein: CAWDWGTEAFF.

This chain connects TRBV20-1 to TRBJ1-1, with TRBD1 as a possible D gene (5 bases). Germline values: CDR1 DFQATT, CDR2 SNEGSKA (reference sequence). V lost 6 bases, J lost 0 bases, and 20 bases lay in between. The CDR3 covers 16 residues. This CDR3 is CSAPIRAGNLNTEAFF. The CDR3, as DNA: TGCAGTGCCCCCATCAGGGCAGGCAACCTGAACACTGAAGCTTTCTTT.